The 28 T cell receptor beta chains below were found in one sample sequenced in a study of cytomegalovirus exposure and HLA in healthy donors. 13 Jbeta primers and 60 Vbeta primers were used for the PCR. The protocol was immunoSEQ multiplex PCR, while the TCRdb copy is restricted to in-frame clones and leaves out a portion. Of approximately 160,000 clones in the sample, 70% to 85% were seen once. Sequencing was carried out using PBMCs. The receptors here all came from a woman in her 30s in good health and CMV-seronegative.

The chain couples TRBV7-6 to TRBJ1-5, with D hard to call. This CDR3 has 15 amino acids. Germline V gives CDR1 SGHVS, CDR2 FNYEAQ. Trimming shortened V by 5 bases and J by 3 bases, and 14 bases separated the two germline ends. CDR3: CASSRDEGFNQPQHF. The CDR3 bases are TGTGCCAGCAGCAGAGATGAGGGCTTCAATCAGCCCCAGCATTTT.

The chain uses TRBV19 and TRBJ2-5; 9 bases line up with TRBD2. The CDR3 spans 16 residues. The germline gives CDR1 LNHDA, CDR2 SQIVND (reference sequence). V dropped 4 bases and J dropped 4; count of bases not matched to a gene: 10. DNA for the CDR3: TGTGCCAGTAGTACTTTAGCGGGAGTCCCACCAGAGACCCAGTACTTC. Translated, it gives CASSTLAGVPPETQYF.

The V gene is TRBV7-6, the J gene TRBJ2-7; TRBD1 matches at 7 bases. This CDR3 has 14 residues. With V trimmed by 3 bases and J by 0 bases, 2 bases remained unmatched. Germline V gene lookup returns CDR1 SGHVS and CDR2 FNYEAQ. The CDR3 coding sequence is TGTGCCAGCAGCTTGGGACAGTTCTCCTACGAGCAGTACTTC. Translated, it gives CASSLGQFSYEQYF.

J is TRBJ1-1 and V is TRBV30, with 8 bases identical to TRBD1. The CDR3 contains 14 residues. Germline lookup yields CDR1 GTSNPN and CDR2 SVGIG (reference sequence). V lost 2 bases to trimming and J lost 0 bases; unmatched junction nucleotides: 2. The CDR3 loop reads CAWSTTGVNTEAFF. CDR3 nucleotides: TGTGCCTGGAGTACGACAGGGGTGAACACTGAAGCTTTCTTT.

The chain employs TRBV5-1 and TRBJ2-1; D might be TRBD2 (6 bases). Germline values: CDR1 SGHRS, CDR2 YFSETQ. Trimming left V 1 base short and J 9 bases short, with 8 bases between. This CDR3 has 12 residues. CDR3 amino acids: CASSLTSLEQFF. CDR3 coding DNA: TGCGCCAGCAGCTTGACTAGCCTTGAGCAGTTCTTC.

J is TRBJ1-2 and V is TRBV19; TRBD1 aligns across 8 bases. V trimming: 2 bases; J trimming: 8 bases; junction bases outside the gene matches: 13. The CDR3 length is 16 residues. Germline V gives CDR1 LNHDA, CDR2 SQIVND (reference sequence). The CDR3 sequence: CASSITPSRGLGGYTF. CDR3 in DNA: TGTGCCAGTAGTATAACCCCCAGCAGGGGGCTCGGAGGCTACACCTTC.

The J gene is TRBJ2-3, the V gene TRBV5-1; 8 nucleotides line up with TRBD2. V dropped 0 bases and J dropped 6; count of bases not matched to a gene: 9. This CDR3 has 16 amino acids. Germline values: CDR1 SGHRS, CDR2 YFSETQ. The CDR3 loop is CASSLEASGLQDTQYF. As DNA, the CDR3 is TGCGCCAGCAGCTTGGAAGCTAGCGGGTTGCAGGATACGCAGTATTTT. Drawing the rest from reference TRBV5-1 and TRBJ2-3, the complete variable domain is KAGVTQTPRYLIKTRGQQVTLSCSPISGHRSVSWYQQTPGQGLQFLFEYFSETQRNKGNFPGRFSGRQFSNSRSEMNVSTLELGDSALYLCASSLEASGLQDTQYFGPGTRLTVL.

A note on this clone: The identical CDR3 is also encoded by other nucleotide sequences in the sample. The genes are TRBV28 and TRBJ1-2; TRBD1 aligns across 7 bases. V was clipped by 5 bases and J by 4 bases; unmatched bases: 1. The CDR3 length is 12 residues. Germline CDR1 and CDR2: MDHEN and SYDVKM. The CDR3 DNA follows: TGTGCCAGCAGTACAGGGGCCTATGGCTACACCTTC. Translated, it gives CASSTGAYGYTF.

The sample holds a few counts of this clone. This sequence joins TRBV6-5 and TRBJ2-1, with D possibly matching TRBD2 (6 bases). The V and J ends lost 5 bases and 7 bases respectively, with 15 bases between them. CDR3 size: 14 residues. The germline CDR1 and CDR2 sequences are MNHEY and SVGAGI. This chain's CDR3 is CASSIRLDRNEQFF. The CDR3 bases are TGTGCCAGCAGTATCCGACTAGATCGGAATGAGCAGTTCTTC.

The chain has TRBV2 and TRBJ2-2; 7 bases match TRBD2. V lost 5 bases, J lost 5 bases, and 11 bases stayed unmatched. Per germline, CDR1 SNHLY and CDR2 FYNNEI. The CDR3 covers 16 residues. The CDR3: CASSSWRGEGTGELFF. Here the CDR3 DNA reads TGTGCCAGCAGTTCTTGGCGAGGGGAGGGGACCGGGGAGCTGTTTTTT.

The chain is built from TRBV27 and TRBJ1-1, with D possibly matching TRBD1 (6 bases). V was trimmed by 6 bases and J by 5 bases, leaving 19 bases between them. From germline, CDR1 is MNHEY and CDR2 SMNVEV (reference sequence). The CDR3 is made up of 15 amino acids. The CDR3 sequence: CASSLTGGRRTEAFF. The CDR3 DNA reads TGTGCCAGCAGCTTAACCGGGGGGCGGAGAACTGAAGCTTTCTTT.

The chain has TRBV9 and TRBJ1-2; maybe TRBD1 (5 bases). CDR1 and CDR2 from the germline V gene are SGDLS and YYNGEE. Trimming stripped 4 bases from V and 0 bases from J, with 13 bases between. The CDR3 spans 15 residues. CDR3 amino acids: CASSPGGVTNYGYTF. CDR3 DNA: TGTGCCAGCAGCCCCGGGGGAGTTACTAACTATGGCTACACCTTC.

The chain combines TRBV27 with TRBJ2-2, with 7 nucleotides matching TRBD2. V shed 3 bases, J shed 6 bases, and the junction held 7 bases outside the gene matches. The germline V gene has CDR1 MNHEY and CDR2 SMNVEV (reference sequence). The CDR3 covers 15 residues. The CDR3 bases are TGTGCCAGCAGTTTCCGCGGGGGAGTGGCCGGGGAGCTGTTTTTT. Encoded protein: CASSFRGGVAGELFF.

This chain joins TRBV28 and TRBJ2-1, with 7 bases aligning to TRBD1. Per the germline V gene, CDR1 is MDHEN and CDR2 is SYDVKM. The junction had 17 bases not matched to a gene; V was cut back by 5 bases and J by 7 bases. The CDR3 runs 17 residues. The CDR3 nucleotides read TGTGCCAGCAGTAAAACAGGGGCCGCCCGGGGTGGGAATGAGCAGTTCTTC. Its translation is CASSKTGAARGGNEQFF.

DNA for the CDR3: TGTGCCAGCAGCTTGGGGCTGGAACAGGGCTCCTACACCTTC. Translating gives CASSLGLEQGSYTF. V gene TRBV13 combines with J gene TRBJ1-2, with D possibly TRBD1 on 6 matching bases. This CDR3 contains 14 residues. Germline V gene lookup returns CDR1 PRHDT and CDR2 FYEKMQ (reference sequence). V lost 3 bases and J 10 bases, leaving 18 bases between the germline ends.

This sequence joins TRBV27 and TRBJ2-2; 13 bases align to TRBD2. The CDR3 totals 16 residues. In germline, CDR1 is MNHEY, CDR2 SMNVEV (reference sequence). Losses at the gene ends were 5 bases for V and 5 bases for J; bases not matched to a gene: 5. Here the CDR3 reads CASSPTGLAGTGELFF. The CDR3 DNA is TGTGCCAGCAGTCCGACGGGACTAGCGGGAACCGGGGAGCTGTTTTTT.

The CDR3 is CASAKAGSMGSYNEQFF. For the CDR3, the DNA is TGTGCCAGCGCCAAGGCAGGGTCTATGGGCTCCTACAATGAGCAGTTCTTC. The chain couples TRBV2 to TRBJ2-1, with D possibly matching TRBD1 (5 bases). Trimming stripped 8 bases from V and 0 bases from J, with 20 bases between. Germline assignment: CDR1 SNHLY and CDR2 FYNNEI. CDR3 size: 17 residues.

There are a few counts of this clone. The rearrangement uses TRBV6-1 and TRBJ1-4, with 9 bases lining up with TRBD1. Germline CDR1 is MNHNS and CDR2 is SASEGT. V shed 6 bases and J 2 bases; nucleotides not matched to a gene: 4. The CDR3 is 15 residues long. The CDR3 sequence is CASSDRGGTNEKLFF. In DNA form, the CDR3 reads TGTGCCAGCAGCGACAGGGGGGGCACTAATGAAAAACTGTTTTTT.

The chain recombines TRBV27 with TRBJ1-5, with 7 bases aligning to TRBD1. The CDR3 sequence is 13 residues long. Germline-derived CDR1 and CDR2 are MNHEY and SMNVEV (reference sequence). V trimming: 8 bases; J trimming: 4 bases; junction bases outside the gene matches: 5. This chain's CDR3 is CASRTGVNQPQHF. For the CDR3, the DNA is TGTGCCAGCCGCACAGGGGTAAATCAGCCCCAGCATTTT.

This clone was seen a few times. J is TRBJ2-7 and V is TRBV21-1; the table's D call, TRBD2, has no DNA check behind it. TRBV21-1 is a recognized pseudogene. This CDR3 has 18 residues. The CDR3 DNA reads as TGTGCCAGCAGCATCCTGGCTAGCGGGGAAAGGGCAACCTACGAGCAGTACTTC. It encodes CASSILASGERATYEQYF.

The chain has TRBV11-3 and TRBJ2-3, with a tentative D call TRBD2 (5 bases). V was pared by 3 bases and J by 6 bases, with 10 bases between. Germline V lookup: CDR1 SGHNT, CDR2 YENEEA. This CDR3 region has 13 residues. CDR3 protein: CASSFGVWDTQYF. CDR3 nucleotides: TGTGCCAGCAGCTTCGGGGTTTGGGATACGCAGTATTTT. Supplemented by reference TRBV11-3 and TRBJ2-3, the full variable domain reads EAGVVQSPRYKIIEKKQPVAFWCNPISGHNTLYWYLQNLGQGPELLIRYENEEAVDDSQLPKDRFSAERLKGVDSTLKIQPAELGDSAVYLCASSFGVWDTQYFGPGTRLTVL.

The V and J genes are TRBV11-2 and TRBJ2-1, with 12 bases aligning to TRBD2. V shed 2 bases, J shed 4 bases, and the junction held 0 bases outside the gene matches. CDR1 is SGHAT and CDR2 is FQNNGV in the germline V gene. The length of the CDR3 is 15 residues. CDR3 sequence reads: CASSLLAGGYNEQFF. CDR3 nucleotides: TGTGCCAGCAGCTTACTAGCGGGAGGGTACAATGAGCAGTTCTTC.

The CDR3: CASSRGTGGTDTQYF. In DNA form, the CDR3 reads TGTGCCAGCAGCCGGGGGACAGGGGGCACAGATACGCAGTATTTT. The V and J genes are TRBV7-6 and TRBJ2-3; 10 bases match TRBD1. CDR1 is SGHVS, CDR2 FNYEAQ, per germline. The CDR3 sequence is 15 residues long. Trimming took 5 bases from V and 1 from J; bases not matched to a gene: 3.

The chain links TRBV9 to TRBJ2-3; D is perhaps TRBD2 (6 bases). The germline V gene encodes CDR1 SGDLS and CDR2 YYNGEE. V was shortened by 2 bases and J by 3 bases, with 10 bases between the two germline ends. The CDR3 consists of 14 residues. The chain's CDR3 is CASSVGRRTDTQYF. CDR3 nucleotides: TGTGCCAGCAGCGTGGGGAGGCGGACAGATACGCAGTATTTT.

This clone has just one count. The V call is TRBV7-6, the J call TRBJ2-5, with a possible D match to TRBD2 (7 bases). The CDR3 length is 15 residues. V was trimmed by 1 base and J by 2 bases, leaving 11 bases between them. Looked up from germline, CDR1 is SGHVS and CDR2 is FNYEAQ. The CDR3 loop reads CASSLVGGPQETQYF. DNA for the CDR3: TGTGCCAGCAGCTTAGTCGGGGGGCCACAAGAGACCCAGTACTTC.

The J gene is TRBJ1-3, the V gene TRBV4-2; weak D call: TRBD1 (5 bases). CDR1 LGHNA and CDR2 YNFKEQ come from the germline V gene. The CDR3 is 19 residues long. With 4 bases removed from V and 1 base from J, the gap between germline ends came to 23 bases. DNA for the CDR3: TGTGCCAGCAGCCGCCCGAATCCGACAGATTTACTTTCTGGAAACACCATATATTTT. As protein: CASSRPNPTDLLSGNTIYF.

This clone was seen only a few times. In DNA form, the CDR3 reads TGTGCCAGTAGGGAGGACTCTTACCCGAGCTCCTACAATGAGCAGTTCTTC. This gives the protein CASREDSYPSSYNEQFF. V gene TRBV19 combines with J gene TRBJ2-1; perhaps TRBD2 as D (5 bases). The V end was cut by 6 bases, the J end by 0 bases, with 18 bases between. The CDR3 has 17 residues. Germline V gene data show CDR1 as LNHDA and CDR2 as SQIVND (reference sequence).

The genes are TRBV19 and TRBJ2-1; D gene ambiguous. CDR3 length: 17 amino acids. The V gene lost 2 bases and the J gene lost 0 bases, with 14 bases spanning the gap. Germline assignment: CDR1 LNHDA and CDR2 SQIVND (reference sequence). CDR3 sequence (DNA): TGTGCCAGTAGTATATTGTTCGACATCCCCTCCTACAATGAGCAGTTCTTC. The encoded protein is CASSILFDIPSYNEQFF.